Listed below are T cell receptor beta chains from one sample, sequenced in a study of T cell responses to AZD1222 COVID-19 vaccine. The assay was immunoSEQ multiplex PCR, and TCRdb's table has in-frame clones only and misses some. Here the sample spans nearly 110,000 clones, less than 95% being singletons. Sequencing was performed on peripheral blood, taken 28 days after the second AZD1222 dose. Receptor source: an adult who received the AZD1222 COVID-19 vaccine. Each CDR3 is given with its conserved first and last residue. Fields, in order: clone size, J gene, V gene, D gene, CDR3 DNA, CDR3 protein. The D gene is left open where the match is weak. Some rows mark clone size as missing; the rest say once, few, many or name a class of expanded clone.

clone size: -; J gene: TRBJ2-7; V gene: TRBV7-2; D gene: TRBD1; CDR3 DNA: TGTGCCAGCAGCTTCGGCCGACAGGGGTACTCCTACGAGCAGTACTTC; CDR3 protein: CASSFGRQGYSYEQYF
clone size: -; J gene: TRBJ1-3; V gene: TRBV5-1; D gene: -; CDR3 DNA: TGCGCCAGCAGCTTGGAGGCCGGCGCCTACTCTGGAAACACCATATATTTT; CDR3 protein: CASSLEAGAYSGNTIYF
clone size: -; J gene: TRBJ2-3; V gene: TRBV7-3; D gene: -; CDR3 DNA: TGTGCCAGCAGCTCCCTGTCGGGGGTAGGCGATACGCAGTATTTT; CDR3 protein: CASSSLSGVGDTQYF
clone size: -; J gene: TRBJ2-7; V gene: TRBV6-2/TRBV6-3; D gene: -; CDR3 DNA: TGTGCCAGCAGTTACCTGGGACCGAACTCCTACGAGCAGTACTTC; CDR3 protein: CASSYLGPNSYEQYF
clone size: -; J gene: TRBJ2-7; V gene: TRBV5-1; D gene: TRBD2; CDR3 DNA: TGCGCCAGCAGCCGAGGGAGGGAGGCCTCCTACGAGCAGTACTTC; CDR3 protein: CASSRGREASYEQYF
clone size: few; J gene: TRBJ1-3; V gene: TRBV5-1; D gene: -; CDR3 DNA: TGCGCCAGCAGCTTGGGACAGCCAGGAAACACCATATATTTT; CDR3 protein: CASSLGQPGNTIYF
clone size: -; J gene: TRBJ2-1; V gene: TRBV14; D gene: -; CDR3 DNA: TGTGCCAGCAGCCAAGCGACGTTGGGGTCCTACAATGAGCAGTTCTTC; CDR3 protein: CASSQATLGSYNEQFF
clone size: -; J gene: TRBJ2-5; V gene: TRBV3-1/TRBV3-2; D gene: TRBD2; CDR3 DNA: TGTGCCAGCAGTCATCGTGATAGCGGGGTATTAGAGACCCAGTACTTC; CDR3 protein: CASSHRDSGVLETQYF
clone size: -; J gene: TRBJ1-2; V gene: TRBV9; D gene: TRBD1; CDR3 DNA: TGTGCCAGCAGCGTAGGAGGGGGCTTTCAAGGCTACACCTTC; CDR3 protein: CASSVGGGFQGYTF
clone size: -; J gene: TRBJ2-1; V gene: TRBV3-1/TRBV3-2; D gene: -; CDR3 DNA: TGTGCCAGCAGCCATGGGGGGCAGGGGGATGAGCAGTTCTTC; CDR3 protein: CASSHGGQGDEQFF
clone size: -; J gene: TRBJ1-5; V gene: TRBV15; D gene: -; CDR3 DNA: TGTGCCACCAGCAGAGTCTCAGGGGGCAATCAGCCCCAGCATTTT; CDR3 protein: CATSRVSGGNQPQHF
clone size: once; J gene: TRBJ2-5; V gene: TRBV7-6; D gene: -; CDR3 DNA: TGTGCCAGCTCCCTCGTGGGGGGCGAGACCCAGTACTTC; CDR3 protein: CASSLVGGETQYF
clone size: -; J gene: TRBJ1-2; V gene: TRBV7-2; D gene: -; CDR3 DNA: TGTGCCAGCAGCCTAGACAGGACCTATGGCTACACCTTC; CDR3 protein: CASSLDRTYGYTF
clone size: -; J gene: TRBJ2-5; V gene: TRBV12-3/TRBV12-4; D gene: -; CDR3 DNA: TGTGCCAGCAGCCTGGGAGGTTCAGAGACCCAGTACTTC; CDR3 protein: CASSLGGSETQYF
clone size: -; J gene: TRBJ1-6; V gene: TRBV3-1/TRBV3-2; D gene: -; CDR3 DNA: TGTGCCAGCAGCCAAGATCTGGATTCACCCCTCCACTTT; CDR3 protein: CASSQDLDSPLHF
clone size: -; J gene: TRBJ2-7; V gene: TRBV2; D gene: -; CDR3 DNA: TGTGCCAGCAGTGAAGCAGGCGGGGGCGACTACGAGCAGTACTTC; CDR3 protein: CASSEAGGGDYEQYF
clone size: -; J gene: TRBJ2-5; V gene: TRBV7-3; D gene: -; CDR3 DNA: TGTGCCAGCAGCTTATTAAGGGCAGGGAGTATAGAGACCCAGTACTTC; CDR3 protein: CASSLLRAGSIETQYF
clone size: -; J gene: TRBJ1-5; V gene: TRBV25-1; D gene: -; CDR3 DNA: TGTGCCAGCAGTGAAACCTCAGGGGAGAATCAGCCCCAGCATTTT; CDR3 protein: CASSETSGENQPQHF
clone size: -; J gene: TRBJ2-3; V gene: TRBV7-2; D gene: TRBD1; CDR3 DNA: TGTGCCAGCAGCTCCAGACAGGGGGCGAGAACAGATACGCAGTATTTT; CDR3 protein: CASSSRQGARTDTQYF
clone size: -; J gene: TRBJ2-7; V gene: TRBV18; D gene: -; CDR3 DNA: TGTGCCAGCTCACCCCCTAGCTCCTACGAGCAGTACTTC; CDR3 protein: CASSPPSSYEQYF
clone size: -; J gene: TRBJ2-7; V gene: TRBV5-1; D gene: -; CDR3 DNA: TGCGCCAGCACCTCGGACAGTACATCCTACGAGCAGTACTTC; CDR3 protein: CASTSDSTSYEQYF
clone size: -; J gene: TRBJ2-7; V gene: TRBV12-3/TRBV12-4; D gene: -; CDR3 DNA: TGTGCCAGCAGTTTAGAGATCTACGAGCAGTACTTC; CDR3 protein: CASSLEIYEQYF
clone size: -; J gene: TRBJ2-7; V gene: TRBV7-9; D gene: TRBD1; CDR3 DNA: TGTGCCAGCAGCTTTTTGGCAACAGGGGTAGGCGAGCAGTACTTC; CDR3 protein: CASSFLATGVGEQYF
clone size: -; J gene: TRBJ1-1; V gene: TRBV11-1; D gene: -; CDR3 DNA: TGTGCCAGCAGCTCGGACAGAGATAACACTGAAGCTTTCTTT; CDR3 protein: CASSSDRDNTEAFF
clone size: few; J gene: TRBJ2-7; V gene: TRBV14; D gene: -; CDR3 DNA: TGTGCCAGCAGCCAAGATGGAGCCCGCTCCTACGAGCAGTACTTC; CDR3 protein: CASSQDGARSYEQYF
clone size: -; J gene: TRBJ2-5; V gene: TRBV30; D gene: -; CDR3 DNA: TGTGCCTGGAGTTTTCAGGCAGCCCGCCAAGAGACCCAGTACTTC; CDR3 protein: CAWSFQAARQETQYF
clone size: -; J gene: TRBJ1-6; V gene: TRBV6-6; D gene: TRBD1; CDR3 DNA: TGTGCCGGACAGGGAGACTCCTATAATTCACCCCTCCACTTT; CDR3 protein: CAGQGDSYNSPLHF
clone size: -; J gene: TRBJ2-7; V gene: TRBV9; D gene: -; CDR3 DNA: TGTGCCAGCAGCGTAGGAACGACAGGCTACGAGCAGTACTTC; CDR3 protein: CASSVGTTGYEQYF
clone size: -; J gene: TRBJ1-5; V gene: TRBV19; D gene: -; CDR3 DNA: TGTGCCAGTAAATTTTTGGCTGGACAGAGCAATCAGCCCCAGCATTTT; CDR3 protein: CASKFLAGQSNQPQHF
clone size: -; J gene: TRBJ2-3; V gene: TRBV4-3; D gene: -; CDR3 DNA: TGCGCCAGCAGCCAAGCAGCTAACACAGATACGCAGTATTTT; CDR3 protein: CASSQAANTDTQYF
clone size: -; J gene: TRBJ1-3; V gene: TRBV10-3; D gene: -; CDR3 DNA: TGTGCCACTACGGGGACGAACACCATATATTTT; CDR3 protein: CATTGTNTIYF
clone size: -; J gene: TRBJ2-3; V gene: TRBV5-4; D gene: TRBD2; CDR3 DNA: TGTGCCAGCAGCTTGGCCGGGGCTAGCGGGGGGGATACGCAGTATTTT; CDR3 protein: CASSLAGASGGDTQYF
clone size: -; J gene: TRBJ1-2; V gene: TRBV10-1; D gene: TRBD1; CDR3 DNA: TGCGCCAGCAGTAGGGGAGGGGGCTGCAACTATGGCTACACCTTC; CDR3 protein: CASSRGGGCNYGYTF
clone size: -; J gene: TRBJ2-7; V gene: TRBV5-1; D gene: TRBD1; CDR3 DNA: TGCGCCAGCAGCTTAGGGACAGGAGCCTACGAGCAGTACTTC; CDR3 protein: CASSLGTGAYEQYF
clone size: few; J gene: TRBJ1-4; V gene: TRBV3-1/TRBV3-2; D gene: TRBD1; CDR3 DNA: TGTGCCAGCAGCCAAGGGACAGGGAATGAAAAACTGTTTTTT; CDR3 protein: CASSQGTGNEKLFF
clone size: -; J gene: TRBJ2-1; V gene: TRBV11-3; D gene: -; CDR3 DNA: TGTGCCAGCAGCTACGGGGGTTACAACAATGAGCAGTTCTTC; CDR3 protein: CASSYGGYNNEQFF
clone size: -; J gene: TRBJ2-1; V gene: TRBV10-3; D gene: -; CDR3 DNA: TGTGCCACCACCCTAGTACAGTCCTACAATGAGCAGTTCTTC; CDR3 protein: CATTLVQSYNEQFF
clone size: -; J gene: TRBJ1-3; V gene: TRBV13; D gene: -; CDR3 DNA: TGTGCCAGCAGCTCCCCCCCCGGGGGATCTGGAAACACCATATATTTT; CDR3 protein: CASSSPPGGSGNTIYF
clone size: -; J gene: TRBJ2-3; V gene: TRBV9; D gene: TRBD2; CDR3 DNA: TGTGCCAGCAGCGTATTTTCTGGGACTAGCGGGGGGGCCACAGATACGCAGTATTTT; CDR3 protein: CASSVFSGTSGGATDTQYF
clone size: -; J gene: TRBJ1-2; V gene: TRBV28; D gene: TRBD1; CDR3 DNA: TGTGCCAGCAGTTCACACGGACAGGAGTATGGCTACACCTTC; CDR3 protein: CASSSHGQEYGYTF
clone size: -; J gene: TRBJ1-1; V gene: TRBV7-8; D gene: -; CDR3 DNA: TGTGCCAGCAGGGTAGGGACGAACACTGAAGCTTTCTTT; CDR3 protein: CASRVGTNTEAFF
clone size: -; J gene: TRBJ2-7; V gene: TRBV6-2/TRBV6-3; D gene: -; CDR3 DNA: TGTGCCAGCAGTTACTCGACAGGTGGTTCCGAGCAGTACTTC; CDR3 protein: CASSYSTGGSEQYF
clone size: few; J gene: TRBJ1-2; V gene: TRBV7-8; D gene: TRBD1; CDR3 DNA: TGTGCCAGCAGCACCTACAGGGGCTCTAACTATGGCTACACCTTC; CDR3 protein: CASSTYRGSNYGYTF
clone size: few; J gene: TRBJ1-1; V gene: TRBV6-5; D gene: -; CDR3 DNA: TGTGCCAGCACATCAGGGCGAGGTAACACTGAAGCTTTCTTT; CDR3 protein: CASTSGRGNTEAFF
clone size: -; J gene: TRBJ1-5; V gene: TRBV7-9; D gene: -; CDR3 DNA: TGTGCCAGCAGCTTCGGGGAGGACAATCAGCCCCAGCATTTT; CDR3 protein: CASSFGEDNQPQHF
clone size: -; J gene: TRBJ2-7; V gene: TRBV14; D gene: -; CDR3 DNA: TGTGCCAGCAGCCAAGCGGGCACAGGCCGTTACGAGCAGTACTTC; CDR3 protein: CASSQAGTGRYEQYF
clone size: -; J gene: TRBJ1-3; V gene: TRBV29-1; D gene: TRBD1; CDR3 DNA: TGCAGCGTTGAAAAGGCGACAGGGCCGGCCACCATATATTTT; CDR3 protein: CSVEKATGPATIYF
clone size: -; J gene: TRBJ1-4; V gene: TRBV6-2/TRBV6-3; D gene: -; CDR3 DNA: TGTGCCAGCAGTCAACAGGTTGGAGGGGAAAAACTGTTTTTT; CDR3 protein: CASSQQVGGEKLFF
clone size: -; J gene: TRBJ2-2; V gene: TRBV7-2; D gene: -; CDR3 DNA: TGTGCCAGCACCCCCGGGACTCACAACACCGGGGAGCTGTTTTTT; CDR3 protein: CASTPGTHNTGELFF
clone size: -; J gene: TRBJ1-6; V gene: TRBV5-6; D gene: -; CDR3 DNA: TGTGCCAGCACCTTACAGGTGGACCTTAATTCACCCCTCCACTTT; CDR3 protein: CASTLQVDLNSPLHF
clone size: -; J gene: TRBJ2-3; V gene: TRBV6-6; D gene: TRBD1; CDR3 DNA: TGTGCCAGCAGTATTCAGGGGGCGCGCACAGATACGCAGTATTTT; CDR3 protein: CASSIQGARTDTQYF
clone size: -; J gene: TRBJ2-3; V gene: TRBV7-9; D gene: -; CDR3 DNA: TGTGCCAGCAGCTTAGGTCAGGCTACCACAGATACGCAGTATTTT; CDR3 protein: CASSLGQATTDTQYF
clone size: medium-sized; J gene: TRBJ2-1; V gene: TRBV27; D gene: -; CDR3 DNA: TGTGCCAGCAGTTTCGGGCACGAGCAGTTCTTC; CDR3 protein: CASSFGHEQFF
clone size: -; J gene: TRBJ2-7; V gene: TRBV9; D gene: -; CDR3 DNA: TGTGCCAGCACCAAGGGGGGATCTGCCTACGAGCAGTACTTC; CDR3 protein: CASTKGGSAYEQYF
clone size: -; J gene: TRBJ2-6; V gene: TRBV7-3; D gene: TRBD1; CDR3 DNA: TGTGCCAGCAGCTTACTCGGACAGGGGAACCCTGGGGCCAACGTCCTGACTTTC; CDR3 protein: CASSLLGQGNPGANVLTF
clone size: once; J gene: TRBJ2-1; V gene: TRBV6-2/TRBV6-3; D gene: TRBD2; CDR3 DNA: TGTGCCAGCAGTTACTCGATCCGGGGAGGGGTCAGATACAATGAGCAGTTCTTC; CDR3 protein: CASSYSIRGGVRYNEQFF
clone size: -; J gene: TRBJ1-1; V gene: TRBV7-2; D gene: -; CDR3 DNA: TGTGCCAGCAGTTCCCCCCCGACGGTGAACACTGAAGCTTTCTTT; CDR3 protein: CASSSPPTVNTEAFF
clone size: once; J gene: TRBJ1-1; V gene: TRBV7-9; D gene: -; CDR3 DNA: TGTGCCAGCAGCTTAGCGGACAAAAACGGATATGAAGCTTTCTTT; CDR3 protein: CASSLADKNGYEAFF
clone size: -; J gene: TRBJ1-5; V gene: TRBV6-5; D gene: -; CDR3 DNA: TGTGCCAGCCCTGAGGGGAGTCAGCCCCAGCATTTT; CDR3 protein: CASPEGSQPQHF
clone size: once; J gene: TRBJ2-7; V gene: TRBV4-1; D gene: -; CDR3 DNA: TGCGCCAGCAGCCAAGTTGGACTCTACGAGCAGTACTTC; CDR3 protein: CASSQVGLYEQYF